These 22 T cell receptor beta chains came from one sample sequenced in a study of beta chain features in type 1 diabetes. The study reverse transcribed the entire isolated RNA, so it sequenced expressed TCRB transcripts. Clones were read by immunoSEQ multiplex PCR, and TCRdb kept only the in-frame ones, dropping some. In the table there are 160,000 or so clones, roughly 59% of which are singletons. General study points: Significant though moderate, a shortening of TCRB CDR3s appeared in all four CD4+ subsets of Type 1 diabetes patients.

The antigens of these receptors remain unknown. Material: naive CD4+ T cells from blood. These receptors all stem from a man aged 25-45 years with type 1 diabetes.

V is TRBV7-2 and J is TRBJ2-3; D call uncertain. Germline values: CDR1 SGHTA, CDR2 FQGNSA. Between the trimmed V and J ends, which lost 3 bases and 2 bases, there was a span of 9 bases. This CDR3 is 14 amino acids long. In DNA, the CDR3 is TGTGCCAGCAGCTTCAGGAGCTACACAGATACGCAGTATTTT. It encodes CASSFRSYTDTQYF.

This clone was seen only a few times. The chain carries TRBV21-1 and TRBJ2-3. TRBV21-1 is assigned pseudogene status. The CDR3 consists of 15 residues. CDR3 region: CASEPRNLDTDTQYF. In DNA, the CDR3 is TGTGCCAGCGAGCCTCGGAATTTGGACACAGATACGCAGTATTTT.

The CDR3 region has the DNA TGTGCCAGCAGTTCCCCGACGAGTAATACGCAGTATTTT. Protein product: CASSSPTSNTQYF. V gene TRBV27 combines with J gene TRBJ2-3; D gene ambiguous. Germline loops: CDR1 MNHEY, CDR2 SMNVEV (reference sequence). V was pared by 4 bases and J by 7 bases, with 12 bases between. The CDR3 runs to 13 residues.

The chain employs TRBV19 and TRBJ1-6; D perhaps matches TRBD1 (5 bases). The CDR3 spans 16 residues. V dropped 6 bases and J dropped 7 bases, with 19 bases sitting between them. Germline-derived CDR1 and CDR2 are LNHDA and SQIVND (reference sequence). As DNA, the CDR3 is TGTGCCAGTAGCCCCACTTTCGCGGGGGTAAATTCACCCCTCCACTTT. As protein: CASSPTFAGVNSPLHF. Filled out from reference TRBV19 and TRBJ1-6, the complete variable domain reads DGGITQSPKYLFRKEGQNVTLSCEQNLNHDAMYWYRQDPGQGLRLIYYSQIVNDFQKGDIAEGYSVSREKKESFPLTVTSAQKNPTAFYLCASSPTFAGVNSPLHFGNGTRLTVT.

This chain links TRBV9 with TRBJ1-2; 8 nucleotides agree with TRBD1. The CDR3 is 13 residues long. Germline CDR1 and CDR2: SGDLS and YYNGEE. Germline trimming cut 3 bases from V and 5 bases from J; bases unmatched to any gene: 3. CDR3 residues: CASSEGTGYGYTF. The DNA for the CDR3 is TGTGCCAGCAGCGAAGGGACAGGTTATGGCTACACCTTC.

The chain couples TRBV5-4 to TRBJ2-3; D is unresolved. V lost 0 bases to trimming and J lost 2 bases, with 4 bases between them. The CDR3 loop spans 13 amino acids. CDR1 is SGHNT, CDR2 YYREEE, per germline (reference sequence). The CDR3, as DNA: TGTGCCAGCAGCTTGGAACTCACAGATACGCAGTATTTT. Its protein is CASSLELTDTQYF.

This chain connects TRBV7-9 to TRBJ2-1, with D unclear. The CDR3 is 12 amino acids. Trimming removed 5 bases from V and 6 bases from J, with 8 bases in between. Per germline, CDR1 SEHNR and CDR2 FQNEAQ (reference sequence). CDR3 amino acids: CASSRIGNEQFF. CDR3 DNA sequence: TGTGCCAGCAGCAGAATCGGCAATGAGCAGTTCTTC.

This clone appeared a few times. The chain links TRBV30 to TRBJ1-1; no firm D call. Trimming pared 0 bases from V and 0 bases from J, leaving 8 bases between. This CDR3 has 14 amino acids. Germline CDR1 GTSNPN, CDR2 SVGIG (reference sequence). The CDR3 loop reads CAWSVNQVNTEAFF. CDR3 coding DNA: TGTGCCTGGAGTGTAAACCAAGTGAACACTGAAGCTTTCTTT. The complete variable domain, with remaining parts taken from reference TRBV30 and TRBJ1-1, reads SQTIHQWPATLVQPVGSPLSLECTVEGTSNPNLYWYRQAAGRGLQLLFYSVGIGQISSEVPQNLSASRPQDRQFILSSKKLLLSDSGFYLCAWSVNQVNTEAFFGQGTRLTVV.

This clone was observed a few times. The chain employs TRBV25-1 and TRBJ2-3, with D tentatively TRBD1 (5 bases). Germline assignment: CDR1 MGHDK and CDR2 SYGVNS. CDR3 length: 16 amino acids. V shed 1 base and J shed 4 bases, with 15 bases lying between them. The CDR3 spells CASSESGSLGADTQYF. Written as DNA, the CDR3 is TGTGCCAGCAGTGAATCAGGGTCTCTTGGCGCAGATACGCAGTATTTT.

This clone was observed a handful of times. The chain is built from TRBV14 and TRBJ2-1; no clear D. The germline V gene encodes CDR1 SGHDN and CDR2 FVKESK. This CDR3 comprises 16 residues. V lost 4 bases, J lost 6 bases, and 19 bases lay in between. The CDR3 protein is CASSRGLDWGGNEQFF. The CDR3 bases are TGTGCCAGCAGCCGGGGATTGGATTGGGGTGGCAATGAGCAGTTCTTC.

The chain couples TRBV18 to TRBJ2-7; D perhaps matches TRBD1 (6 bases). The CDR3 extends over 15 amino acids. V lost 0 bases and J lost 3, with 12 bases in between. Looked up from germline, CDR1 is KGHSH and CDR2 is LQKENI. The CDR3 DNA reads as TGTGCCAGCTCACCACCAGGGACATCTGGCTACGAGCAGTACTTC. Amino acid sequence: CASSPPGTSGYEQYF.

The rearrangement joins TRBV4-3 to TRBJ2-3, with 10 bases fitting TRBD2. The V gene end was trimmed by 0 bases and the J gene end by 4 bases; junction bases not matched to a gene: 7. The germline V gene has CDR1 LGHNA and CDR2 YSLEER. The CDR3 has 17 amino acids. The CDR3 loop reads CASSQDLGLAVADTQYF. The CDR3 coding sequence is TGCGCCAGCAGCCAAGATCTCGGACTAGCGGTCGCAGATACGCAGTATTTT.

The rearrangement links TRBV18 to TRBJ2-7; possible D gene TRBD1, 6 bases. The germline V and J ends were trimmed by 3 bases and 2 bases, with 11 bases remaining between them. Germline-derived CDR1 and CDR2 are KGHSH and LQKENI. The CDR3 runs to 14 residues. The CDR3 DNA reads TGTGCCAGCTCACCCGCGGACAGCGCCTACGAGCAGTACTTC. It encodes CASSPADSAYEQYF.

The genes are TRBV9 and TRBJ2-3; TRBD1 agrees at 9 bases. Unmatched junction bases numbered 6, after V lost 4 bases and J lost 6 bases. Germline assignment: CDR1 SGDLS and CDR2 YYNGEE. CDR3 length equals 14 residues. The CDR3 is CASSMGQGGDTQYF. The CDR3, as DNA: TGTGCCAGCAGCATGGGACAGGGAGGGGATACGCAGTATTTT. Together with reference TRBV9 and TRBJ2-3, the CDR3 gives the full variable domain: DSGVTQTPKHLITATGQRVTLRCSPRSGDLSVYWYQQSLDQGLQFLIQYYNGEERAKGNILERFSAQQFPDLHSELNLSSLELGDSALYFCASSMGQGGDTQYFGPGTRLTVL.

This clone was seen a few times. This chain uses TRBV9 with TRBJ2-1, with 10 positions matching TRBD1. The CDR3 consists of 15 residues. J lost 8 bases, V lost 2 bases, and 7 bases had no gene match. Germline loops: CDR1 SGDLS, CDR2 YYNGEE. CDR3 region: CASSVEGQGWDEQFF. Written as DNA, the CDR3 is TGTGCCAGCAGCGTTGAGGGACAGGGGTGGGATGAGCAGTTCTTC. Variable domain in full (rest from reference TRBV9 and TRBJ2-1): DSGVTQTPKHLITATGQRVTLRCSPRSGDLSVYWYQQSLDQGLQFLIQYYNGEERAKGNILERFSAQQFPDLHSELNLSSLELGDSALYFCASSVEGQGWDEQFFGPGTRLTVL.

This clone has a handful of counts. The rearrangement joins TRBV6-5 to TRBJ2-5; the D gene is possibly TRBD2 (6 bases). CDR3 size: 14 residues. Germline V lookup: CDR1 MNHEY, CDR2 SVGAGI. V was pared by 4 bases and J by 6 bases, with 15 bases between. The CDR3 coding sequence is TGTGCCAGCAGTTCCGGCGGGGATGTACAGACCCAGTACTTC. It translates to CASSSGGDVQTQYF.

The genes are TRBV6-5 and TRBJ2-1; 7 positions match TRBD1. The junction had 2 bases not matched to a gene; V was cut back by 7 bases and J by 5 bases. Germline values: CDR1 MNHEY, CDR2 SVGAGI. The CDR3 sequence is 12 residues long. CDR3 sequence reads: CASIDRDNEQFF. CDR3 coding DNA: TGTGCCAGCATCGACAGGGACAATGAGCAGTTCTTC.

The CDR3 DNA reads as TGTGCCACAGGGTCTTCACCGCACATTCAGTACTTC. It encodes CATGSSPHIQYF. The genes are TRBV25-1 and TRBJ2-4, with D perhaps matching TRBD1 (5 bases). The CDR3 has 12 amino acids. CDR1 MGHDK and CDR2 SYGVNS come from the germline V gene. V lost 10 bases, J lost 8 bases, and 15 bases lay in between.

This rearrangement joins TRBV29-1 to TRBJ1-1; the D is unclear. The CDR3 is made up of 13 amino acids. The V gene lost 0 bases and the J gene lost 6 bases, with 11 bases spanning the gap. Per the germline V gene, CDR1 is SQVTM and CDR2 is ANQGSEA. CDR3 nucleotides: TGCAGCGTTGAAGAATCCCTAGAGGCTGAAGCTTTCTTT. Amino acid sequence: CSVEESLEAEAFF.

In its sample, this clone was seen once. The J gene is TRBJ2-5, the V gene TRBV7-2; D is unresolved. Germline V gene lookup returns CDR1 SGHTA and CDR2 FQGNSA. V was pared by 7 bases and J by 3 bases, with 15 bases between. This CDR3 is built from 14 residues. The CDR3 here is CASNELGFEETQYF. The CDR3 nucleotides are TGTGCCAGCAACGAGCTAGGGTTCGAAGAGACCCAGTACTTC.

This sequence joins TRBV19 and TRBJ1-4, with D possibly matching TRBD1 (5 bases). CDR3 length: 15 amino acids. Germline values: CDR1 LNHDA, CDR2 SQIVND (reference sequence). Trimming cost V 7 bases and J 2 bases, with 14 bases left between them. The CDR3 protein is CASKDRGGTNEKLFF. CDR3 sequence (DNA): TGTGCCAGTAAAGACAGAGGTGGCACTAATGAAAAACTGTTTTTT.

The CDR3 nucleotides read TGCAGCGTGTCCCGGGACAGGGGAAACTATGGCTACACCTTC. Translated, it gives CSVSRDRGNYGYTF. This rearrangement joins TRBV29-1 to TRBJ1-2, with 10 bases lining up with TRBD1. CDR3 length equals 14 residues. In germline, CDR1 is SQVTM, CDR2 ANQGSEA. Unmatched junction bases numbered 6, after V lost 6 bases and J lost 2 bases.